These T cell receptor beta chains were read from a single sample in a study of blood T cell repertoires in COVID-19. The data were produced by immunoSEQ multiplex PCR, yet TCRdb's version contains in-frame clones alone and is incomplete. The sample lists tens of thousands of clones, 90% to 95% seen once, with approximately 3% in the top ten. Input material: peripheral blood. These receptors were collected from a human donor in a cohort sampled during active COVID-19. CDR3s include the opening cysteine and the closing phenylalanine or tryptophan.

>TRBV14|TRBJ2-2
CASSSLQNTGELFF
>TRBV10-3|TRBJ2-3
CAISESLDTQYF
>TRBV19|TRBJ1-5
CASSRGRYYSNQPQHF
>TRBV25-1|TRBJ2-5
CASSRVQETQYF
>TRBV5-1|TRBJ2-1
CASSLMSLNEQFF
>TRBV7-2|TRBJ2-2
CASSKPGQMSGELFF
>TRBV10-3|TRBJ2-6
CAIRDRPPGANVLTF
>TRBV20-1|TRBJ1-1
CSARADTEAFF
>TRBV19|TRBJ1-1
CASSEFFASRTEAFF
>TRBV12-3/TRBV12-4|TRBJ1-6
CASSLFGSPLHF
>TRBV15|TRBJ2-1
CATSRVAGGNEQFF
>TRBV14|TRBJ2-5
CASSQDRLGETQYF
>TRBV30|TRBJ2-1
CAWSVLGLAGARGNEQFF
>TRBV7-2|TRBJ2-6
CASSMFSGANVLTF
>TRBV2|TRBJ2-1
CASSESGFYEQFF
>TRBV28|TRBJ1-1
CASSLGGVQGGAFF
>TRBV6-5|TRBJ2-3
CATRGGADTQYF
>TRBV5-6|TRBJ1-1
CASSPEGGNTEAFF
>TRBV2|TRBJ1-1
CASSLQGLNTEAFF
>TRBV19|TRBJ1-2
CASGGAYYGYTF
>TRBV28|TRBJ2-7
CASTPPGGPYEQYF
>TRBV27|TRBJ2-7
CASSRTSGSFYEQYF
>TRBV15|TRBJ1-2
CATRDGGRGAYGYTF
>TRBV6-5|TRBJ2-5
CASSLQGRQETQYF
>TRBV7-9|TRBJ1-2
CASSLREDRLRNYGYTF
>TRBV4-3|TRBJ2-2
CASSQEQSTGELFF
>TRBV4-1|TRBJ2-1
CASSQPKGGTGRWGEQFF
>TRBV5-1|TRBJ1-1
CASRYNQGANTEAFF
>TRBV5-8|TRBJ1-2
CASSLAGSGWDQGGYTF
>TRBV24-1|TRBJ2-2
CATSDPWYGDTGELFF
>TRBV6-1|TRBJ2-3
CASSEAGETDTQYF
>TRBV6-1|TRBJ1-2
CASSEGVYGYTF
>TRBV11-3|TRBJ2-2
CASSPRWRDGNTGELFF
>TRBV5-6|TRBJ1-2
CASSVDSYGYTF
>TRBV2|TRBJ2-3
CASRWQMERDTQYF
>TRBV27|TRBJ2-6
CASRASSSGANVLTF
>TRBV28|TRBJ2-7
CASSHPNILAGAYEQYF
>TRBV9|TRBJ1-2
CASSGSGMYGYTF
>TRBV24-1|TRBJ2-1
CATSGIRGPYEQFF
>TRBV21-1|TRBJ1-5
CATRQGLSNQPQHF
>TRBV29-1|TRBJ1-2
CSVAGSGGYTF
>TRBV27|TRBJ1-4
CASSPHRGRAEKLFF
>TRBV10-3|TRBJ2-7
CAIRADDSTYEQYF
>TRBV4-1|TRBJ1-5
CASSYTISDSGGEPQHF
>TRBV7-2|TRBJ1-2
CASSLKLVRGEGYGYTF
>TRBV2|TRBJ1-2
CASRPQGARYGYTF
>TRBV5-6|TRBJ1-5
CASSLRGASNQPQHF
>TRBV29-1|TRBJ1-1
CSVKASRLNTEAFF
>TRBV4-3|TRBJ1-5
CASSQDLGQPQHF
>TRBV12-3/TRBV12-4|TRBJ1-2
CASSRTEDYGYTF
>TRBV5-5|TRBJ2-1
CASSLVWTGLYNEQFF